The clone carrying this TCR beta chain was seen ten or more times. Its cognate antigen is unknown. TCR beta libraries were built with iRepertoire HTBI primers and Arm-PCR of CDR3 regions. TCRdb re-called the multiplex PCR reads through MiXCR, storing one row per CDR3 protein. This sample has hundreds of thousands of distinct CDR3 sequences; around 15% occur once, and the top ten carry around a sixth. Trimming stripped 6 bases from V and 7 bases from J, with 15 bases between. The CDR3 loop spans 12 amino acids. Germline V gene sequence: CDR1 SQVTM, CDR2 ANQGSEA. This record belongs to a study of regulatory T cells in long-lasting Graves disease. This sample's time point: newly diagnosed GD, antithyroid drugs for less than 3 months. Construction of the TCR library relied on RNA isolated from PBMCs. Clinicians diagnosed Graves' disease using American Thyroid Association guidelines. Study-wide results and limits: The study found persistent patients shared more public clonotypes (approximately 2,700) than new patients (about 890).

This sample also belongs to another study, concerning T cells in Graves' hyperthyroidism and ophthalmopathy. Turning to that study: Using the HTBI primer set, a first-round RT-PCR was run on the TCR CDR3. Ophthalmopathy was model-predicted a median approximately 6.4 months pre-onset.

The source material was peripheral blood mononuclear cells (PBMCs), sampled at new diagnosis, from a patient treated with antithyroid drugs. The clonotype was recovered from a woman aged 25 to 39 with Graves disease. The rearrangement uses TRBV29-1 and TRBJ1-1; no clear D gene. CDR3 protein: CSVRPALDEAFF. DNA of the CDR3: TGCAGCGTACGACCGGCACTGGATGAAGCTTTCTTT.